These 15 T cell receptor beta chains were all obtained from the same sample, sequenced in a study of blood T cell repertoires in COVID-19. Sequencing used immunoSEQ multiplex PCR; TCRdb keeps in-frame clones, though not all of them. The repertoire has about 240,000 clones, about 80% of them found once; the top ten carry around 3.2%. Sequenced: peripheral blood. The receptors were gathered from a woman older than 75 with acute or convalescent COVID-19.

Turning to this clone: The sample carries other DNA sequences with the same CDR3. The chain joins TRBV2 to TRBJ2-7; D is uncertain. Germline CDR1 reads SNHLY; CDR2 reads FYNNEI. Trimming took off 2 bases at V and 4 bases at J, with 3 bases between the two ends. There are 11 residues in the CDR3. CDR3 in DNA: TGTGCCAGCAGTGAACTTTACGAGCAGTACTTC. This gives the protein CASSELYEQYF.

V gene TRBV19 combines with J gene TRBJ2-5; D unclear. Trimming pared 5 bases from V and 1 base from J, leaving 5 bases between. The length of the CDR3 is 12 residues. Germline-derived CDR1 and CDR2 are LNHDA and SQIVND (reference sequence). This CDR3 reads CASSRSQETQYF. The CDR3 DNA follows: TGTGCCAGTAGTCGGTCCCAAGAGACCCAGTACTTC.

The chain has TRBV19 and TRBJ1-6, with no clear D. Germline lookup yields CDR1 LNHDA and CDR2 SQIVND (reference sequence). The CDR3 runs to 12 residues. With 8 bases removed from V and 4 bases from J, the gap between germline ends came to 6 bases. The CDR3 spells CASRGYNSPLHF. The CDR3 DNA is TGTGCCAGTCGGGGTTATAATTCACCCCTCCACTTT.

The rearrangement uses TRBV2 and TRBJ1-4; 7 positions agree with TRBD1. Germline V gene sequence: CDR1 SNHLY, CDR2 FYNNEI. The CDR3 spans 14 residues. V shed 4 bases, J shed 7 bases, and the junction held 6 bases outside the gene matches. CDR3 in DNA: TGTGCCAGCAGTGTACAGGGGTTGGGTGAAAAACTGTTTTTT. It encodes CASSVQGLGEKLFF.

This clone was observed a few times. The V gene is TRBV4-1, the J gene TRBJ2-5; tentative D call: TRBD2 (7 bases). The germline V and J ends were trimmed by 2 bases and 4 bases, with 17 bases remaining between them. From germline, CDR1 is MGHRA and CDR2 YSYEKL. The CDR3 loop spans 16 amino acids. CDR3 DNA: TGCGCCAGCAGCCAATCCGGGACTCGGGGGGCAGAGACCCAGTACTTC. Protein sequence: CASSQSGTRGAETQYF.

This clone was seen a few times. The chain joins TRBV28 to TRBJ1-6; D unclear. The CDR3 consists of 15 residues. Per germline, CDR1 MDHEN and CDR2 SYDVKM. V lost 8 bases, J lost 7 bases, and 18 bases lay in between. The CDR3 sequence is CASLPSGYENSPLHF. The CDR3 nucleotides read TGTGCCAGCCTCCCGTCGGGATACGAGAATTCACCCCTCCACTTT.

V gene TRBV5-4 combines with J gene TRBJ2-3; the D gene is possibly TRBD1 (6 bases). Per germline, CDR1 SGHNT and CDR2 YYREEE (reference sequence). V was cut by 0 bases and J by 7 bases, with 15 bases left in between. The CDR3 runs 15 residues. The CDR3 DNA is TGTGCCAGCAGCTTGGGAGGGGGACAACCAAATACGCAGTATTTT. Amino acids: CASSLGGGQPNTQYF.

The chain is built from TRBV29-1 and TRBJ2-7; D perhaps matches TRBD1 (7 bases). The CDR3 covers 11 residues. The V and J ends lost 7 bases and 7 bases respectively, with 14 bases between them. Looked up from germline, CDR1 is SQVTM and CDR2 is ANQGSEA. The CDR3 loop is CSAEGQTEQYF. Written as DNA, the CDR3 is TGCAGCGCGGAGGGACAGACAGAGCAGTACTTC.

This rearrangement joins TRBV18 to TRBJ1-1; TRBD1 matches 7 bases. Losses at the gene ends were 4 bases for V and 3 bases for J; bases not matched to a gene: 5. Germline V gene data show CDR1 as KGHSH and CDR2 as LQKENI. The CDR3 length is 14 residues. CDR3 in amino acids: CASSRGGSDTEAFF. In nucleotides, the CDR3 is TGTGCCAGCTCACGAGGGGGCTCGGACACTGAAGCTTTCTTT.

CDR3: CASSSSGAGANVLTF. CDR3 DNA: TGTGCCAGCAGCTCCTCAGGGGCTGGGGCCAACGTCCTGACTTTC. The chain couples TRBV5-4 to TRBJ2-6; D may be TRBD1 (6 bases). Between the trimmed V and J ends, which lost 3 bases and 2 bases, there was a span of 9 bases. This CDR3 is 15 amino acids long. In germline, CDR1 is SGHNT, CDR2 YYREEE (reference sequence).

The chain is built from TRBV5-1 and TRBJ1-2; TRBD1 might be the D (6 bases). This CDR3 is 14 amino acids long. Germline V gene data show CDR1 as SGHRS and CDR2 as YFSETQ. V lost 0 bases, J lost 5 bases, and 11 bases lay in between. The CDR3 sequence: CASSLDGQPYGYTF. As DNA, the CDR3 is TGCGCCAGCAGCTTGGATGGACAGCCTTATGGCTACACCTTC.

CDR3 coding DNA: TGTGCCAGCAGTTCCGGGACAGTTGGAAACACCATATATTTT. Translating it yields CASSSGTVGNTIYF. The chain joins TRBV6-5 to TRBJ1-3, with TRBD1 matching over 7 bases. V was pared by 4 bases and J by 3 bases, with 3 bases of the junction left unmatched. The CDR3 extends over 14 amino acids. Germline V CDR1 and CDR2: MNHEY, SVGAGI.

The CDR3 protein is CAIGGSSYEQYF. Here the CDR3 DNA reads TGTGCCATCGGGGGGAGCTCCTACGAGCAGTACTTC. The chain has TRBV10-3 and TRBJ2-7; tentative D call: TRBD2 (6 bases). The V and J ends lost 8 bases and 0 bases respectively, with 8 bases between them. CDR1 and CDR2 from the germline V gene are ENHRY and SYGVKD. The CDR3 runs to 12 residues.

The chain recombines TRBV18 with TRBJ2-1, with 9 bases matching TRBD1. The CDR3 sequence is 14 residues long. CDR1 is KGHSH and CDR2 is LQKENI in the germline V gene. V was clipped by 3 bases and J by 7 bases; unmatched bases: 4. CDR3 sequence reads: CASSPDRGGNEQFF. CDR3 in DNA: TGTGCCAGCTCACCGGACAGGGGCGGGAATGAGCAGTTCTTC.

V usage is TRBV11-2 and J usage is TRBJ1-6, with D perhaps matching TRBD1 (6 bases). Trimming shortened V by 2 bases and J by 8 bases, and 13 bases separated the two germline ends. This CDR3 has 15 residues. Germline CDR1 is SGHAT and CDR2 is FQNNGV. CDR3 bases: TGTGCCAGCAGCTTACGAGGGGGTCCTGATTCACCCCTCCACTTT. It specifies CASSLRGGPDSPLHF. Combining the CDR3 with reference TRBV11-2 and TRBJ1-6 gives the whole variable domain EAGVAQSPRYKIIEKRQSVAFWCNPISGHATLYWYQQILGQGPKLLIQFQNNGVVDDSQLPKDRFSAERLKGVDSTLKIQPAKLEDSAVYLCASSLRGGPDSPLHFGNGTRLTVT.